Listed here are 9 T cell receptor beta chains from one sample, sequenced in a study of T cell changes during pregnancy in multiple sclerosis. Clones were read by immunoSEQ multiplex PCR, and TCRdb kept only the in-frame ones, dropping some. This table holds 29,000 or so clones, roughly nine tenths found once. The starting material was CD4+ T cells from peripheral blood mononuclear cells, obtained in the first trimester of pregnancy. The receptors shown here come from a female donor with multiple sclerosis, enrolled in a pregnancy study.

This clone was seen a few times. The CDR3 protein is CASSSSGLEAFF. The CDR3 DNA reads TGTGCCAGCAGCTCCTCAGGGCTTGAAGCTTTCTTT. The V and J genes are TRBV7-9 and TRBJ1-1; D is perhaps TRBD1 (5 bases). The V gene's germline CDR1 is SEHNR and CDR2 FQNEAQ (reference sequence). V lost 4 bases to trimming and J lost 7 bases, with 10 bases between them. This CDR3 contains 12 residues. Variable domain in full (rest from reference TRBV7-9 and TRBJ1-1): DTGVSQNPRHKITKRGQNVTFRCDPISEHNRLYWYRQTLGQGPEFLTYFQNEAQLEKSRLLSDRFSAERPKGSFSTLEIQRTEQGDSAMYLCASSSSGLEAFFGQGTRLTVV.

V is TRBV19 and J is TRBJ2-5, with TRBD2 identical over 10 bases. The germline CDR1 and CDR2 sequences are LNHDA and SQIVND (reference sequence). Unmatched junction bases numbered 9, after V lost 3 bases and J lost 5 bases. The CDR3 totals 16 residues. This CDR3 is CASSIRAGGPGETQYF. DNA of the CDR3: TGTGCCAGTAGTATTCGAGCGGGGGGGCCCGGGGAGACCCAGTACTTC.

The gene calls are TRBV11-2 and TRBJ1-1; 7 bases align to TRBD1. Germline CDR1 is SGHAT and CDR2 is FQNNGV. The V segment lost 5 bases and the J segment 6 bases; nucleotides outside the gene matches: 9. The CDR3 length is 14 residues. For the CDR3, the DNA is TGTGCCAGCAGCCCCTCGGGGGACAGATCTGAAGCTTTCTTT. It codes for CASSPSGDRSEAFF.

The chain carries TRBV25-1 and TRBJ2-1; TRBD2 aligns across 8 bases. The CDR3 length is 16 residues. The V segment lost 6 bases and the J segment 5 bases; nucleotides outside the gene matches: 12. The germline V gene encodes CDR1 MGHDK and CDR2 SYGVNS. Here the CDR3 reads CASSPLKRGSDNEQFF. For the CDR3, the DNA is TGTGCCAGCAGCCCCCTAAAGCGGGGGAGCGACAATGAGCAGTTCTTC.

The chain recombines TRBV5-6 with TRBJ2-7; D uncertain. CDR3 size: 15 residues. The V and J ends lost 2 bases and 4 bases respectively, with 16 bases between them. CDR1 and CDR2 from the germline V gene are SGHDT and YYEEEE. The CDR3 reads CASSLGVIGFYEQYF. CDR3 DNA: TGTGCCAGCAGCTTAGGCGTGATCGGGTTTTACGAGCAGTACTTC. Supplemented by reference TRBV5-6 and TRBJ2-7, the full variable domain reads DAGVTQSPTHLIKTRGQQVTLRCSPKSGHDTVSWYQQALGQGPQFIFQYYEEEERQRGNFPDRFSGHQFPNYSSELNVNALLLGDSALYLCASSLGVIGFYEQYFGPGTRLTVT.

This rearrangement joins TRBV4-2 to TRBJ2-2, with D possibly TRBD2 on 9 matching bases. This CDR3 is 19 amino acids long. Germline CDR1 LGHNA, CDR2 YNFKEQ. V was cut by 3 bases and J by 1 base, with 21 bases left in between. The CDR3: CASSHRGRGGGWNTGELFF. The CDR3 region has the DNA TGTGCCAGCAGCCACAGGGGGCGGGGGGGCGGTTGGAACACCGGGGAGCTGTTTTTT.

J is TRBJ2-3 and V is TRBV9; D ambiguous. Germline CDR1 and CDR2: SGDLS and YYNGEE. V shed 3 bases and J shed 4 bases, with 15 bases lying between them. The CDR3 length is 15 residues. The CDR3: CASSGAGSLADTQYF. Here the CDR3 DNA reads TGTGCCAGCAGCGGTGCAGGCTCCTTGGCAGATACGCAGTATTTT. Looking up the rest from reference TRBV9 and TRBJ2-3 gives the full variable domain: DSGVTQTPKHLITATGQRVTLRCSPRSGDLSVYWYQQSLDQGLQFLIQYYNGEERAKGNILERFSAQQFPDLHSELNLSSLELGDSALYFCASSGAGSLADTQYFGPGTRLTVL.

The J gene is TRBJ1-1, the V gene TRBV18; D remains unclear. The germline V gene encodes CDR1 KGHSH and CDR2 LQKENI. The CDR3 consists of 14 residues. Trimming removed 5 bases at V and 0 bases at J, with 10 bases between. For the CDR3, the DNA is TGTGCCAGCTCAAATGACCGGGTGAACACTGAAGCTTTCTTT. Residues: CASSNDRVNTEAFF. The whole variable domain, remainder taken from reference TRBV18 and TRBJ1-1, is NAGVMQNPRHLVRRRGQEARLRCSPMKGHSHVYWYRQLPEEGLKFMVYLQKENIIDESGMPKERFSAEFPKEGPSILRIQQVVRGDSAAYFCASSNDRVNTEAFFGQGTRLTVV.

The chain employs TRBV2 and TRBJ2-5; 8 nucleotides align to TRBD1. CDR3 length equals 15 residues. The germline gives CDR1 SNHLY, CDR2 FYNNEI. V dropped 5 bases and J dropped 7; count of bases not matched to a gene: 12. The CDR3 DNA is TGTGCCAGCAGTTCCGGACAGGGCCCGCCAGGGACCCAGTACTTC. This gives the protein CASSSGQGPPGTQYF. Complete variable domain (other parts from reference TRBV2 and TRBJ2-5): EPEVTQTPSHQVTQMGQEVILRCVPISNHLYFYWYRQILGQKVEFLVSFYNNEISEKSEIFDDQFSVERPDGSNFTLKIRSTKLEDSAMYFCASSSGQGPPGTQYFGPGTRLLVL.